Below, 8 T cell receptor beta chains from the same sample are listed, as sequenced in a study of cytomegalovirus exposure and HLA in healthy donors. 13 Jbeta primers and 60 Vbeta primers were used for the PCR. Measured with immunoSEQ multiplex PCR; TCRdb has only the in-frame clones, and not every one. Seen here are under 130,000 clones, approximately 66% observed once, and the top ten hold 11%. Sequenced input: PBMCs. These receptors all come from a man aged 35-49 years in good health and CMV-seropositive.

This clone was detected a few times. J is TRBJ1-3 and V is TRBV6-1, with D uncertain. The germline V gene has CDR1 MNHNS and CDR2 SASEGT. The CDR3 has 16 amino acids. V was shortened by 1 base and J by 4 bases, with 14 bases between the two germline ends. CDR3 protein: CASSEVVGVSGNTIYF. For the CDR3, the DNA is TGTGCCAGCAGTGAAGTCGTCGGGGTCTCAGGAAACACCATATATTTT.

V usage is TRBV6-1 and J usage is TRBJ2-7; maybe TRBD2 (5 bases). V shed 6 bases and J shed 3 bases, with 12 bases lying between them. The germline V gene has CDR1 MNHNS and CDR2 SASEGT. The CDR3 runs to 13 residues. CDR3 loop: CASRDIASYEQYV. CDR3 sequence (DNA): TGTGCCAGCAGAGACATAGCGAGCTACGAGCAGTACGTC.

In its sample, this clone was seen a few times. V and J are TRBV11-2 and TRBJ2-7; D is ambiguous. V was shortened by 0 bases and J by 6 bases, with 18 bases between the two germline ends. The germline V gene has CDR1 SGHAT and CDR2 FQNNGV. CDR3 length equals 16 residues. CDR3 loop: CASSLDPATLSGEQYF. Here the CDR3 DNA reads TGTGCCAGCAGCTTAGATCCAGCTACGTTATCGGGCGAGCAGTACTTC.

V gene TRBV5-1 combines with J gene TRBJ1-4; no definite D call. The CDR3 is 15 residues long. The germline V and J ends were trimmed by 0 bases and 3 bases, with 9 bases remaining between them. CDR1 and CDR2 from the germline V gene are SGHRS and YFSETQ. As DNA, the CDR3 is TGCGCCAGCAGCTTGGGTGGCGCGGCTAATGAAAAACTGTTTTTT. Encoded protein: CASSLGGAANEKLFF.

V is TRBV5-1 and J is TRBJ1-5; the D gene is possibly TRBD1 (5 bases). Germline V CDR1 and CDR2: SGHRS, YFSETQ. Trimming removed 4 bases from V and 4 bases from J, with 15 bases in between. This CDR3 is 15 amino acids long. The CDR3 loop reads CASSPIGGINQPQHF. CDR3 nucleotides: TGCGCCAGCAGCCCCATTGGGGGGATTAATCAGCCCCAGCATTTT.

The V gene is TRBV11-2, the J gene TRBJ1-2, with 7 nucleotides matching TRBD1. CDR1 is SGHAT, CDR2 FQNNGV, per germline. The trim removed 5 bases at V and 4 bases at J, leaving 10 bases unmatched. CDR3 length: 15 amino acids. CDR3 nucleotides: TGTGCCAGCAGCCTTGAAACCGGGACAGCCTATGGCTACACCTTC. Residues: CASSLETGTAYGYTF. Filled out from reference TRBV11-2 and TRBJ1-2, the complete variable domain reads EAGVAQSPRYKIIEKRQSVAFWCNPISGHATLYWYQQILGQGPKLLIQFQNNGVVDDSQLPKDRFSAERLKGVDSTLKIQPAKLEDSAVYLCASSLETGTAYGYTFGSGTRLTVV.

CDR3 sequence: CASSVGQPFEQYV. CDR3 in DNA: TGTGCCAGCAGTGTGGGACAGCCCTTCGAGCAGTACGTC. The J gene is TRBJ2-7, the V gene TRBV6-1; 7 positions agree with TRBD1. The CDR3 has 13 amino acids. Germline assignment: CDR1 MNHNS and CDR2 SASEGT. Unmatched junction bases numbered 6, after V lost 4 bases and J lost 6 bases.

The V call is TRBV5-1, the J call TRBJ2-3, with TRBD1 as a possible D gene (7 bases). Germline V gene sequence: CDR1 SGHRS, CDR2 YFSETQ. The CDR3 is made up of 16 amino acids. V was clipped by 4 bases and J by 1 base, with 16 bases between them. The CDR3 DNA reads as TGCGCCAGCAGCCCTCAGGGGGGTTTGGGCACAGATACGCAGTATTTT. Translated, it gives CASSPQGGLGTDTQYF.